One and the same sample provided the 19 T cell receptor beta chains below, sequenced in a study of blood T cells in healthy people across ages. A second PCR of about 6 to 12 cycles used a sample-barcoded 5' primer and a J-beta primer mix. MiXCR was run by TCRdb on the 5' RACE reads, yielding one entry per CDR3 protein. Found here are over 600,000 distinct CDR3 sequences, roughly two fifths of them singletons; the top ten hold about 30%. Sequencing used blood. The receptors stem from a man older than 75 in good health.

This clonotype occurred once. The chain uses TRBV5-1 and TRBJ2-7; 7 nucleotides line up with TRBD2. The J call may not be correct, given that the DNA end is closer to TRBJ2-5. Germline CDR1 and CDR2: SGHRS and YFSETQ. The CDR3 length is 18 residues. DNA of the CDR3: TGCGCCAGCAGCTTGGGTGGAGGAGGCGGGAGTTTCCATGAGACCCAGTACTTC. Encoded protein: CASSLGGGGGSFHETQYF.

As concerns this clonotype: At one end the junction does not follow the germline gene, possibly because of a read error. The rearrangement uses TRBV12-3 or TRBV12-4 and TRBJ2-2, with 9 bases lining up with TRBD2. The CDR3 runs to 13 residues. CDR3 DNA sequence: TGTGCCAGCAGTGTAGCGGGGGCCGGGGAGCTGTTTTTT. This translates into CASSVAGAGELFF.

J is TRBJ2-5 and V is TRBV4-2, with TRBD2 as a possible D gene (6 bases). The J call may not be correct, given that the DNA end is closer to TRBJ2-7. The CDR3 has 15 residues. Per the germline V gene, CDR1 is LGHNA and CDR2 is YNFKEQ. The CDR3 sequence: CASSQDPGVLYEQYF. The DNA of the CDR3 is TGTGCCAGCAGCCAAGATCCGGGGGTCCTCTACGAGCAGTACTTC.

The CDR3 region is CASSLVMGAGEQYF. CDR3 DNA: TGTGCCAGCAGTTTAGTAATGGGGGCGGGCGAGCAGTACTTC. This rearrangement joins TRBV12-3 or TRBV12-4 to TRBJ2-7, with TRBD1 as a possible D gene (6 bases). This CDR3 spans 14 amino acids. V gave up 1 base and J gave up 6 bases, with 13 bases separating them.

The J gene is TRBJ2-2, the V gene TRBV4-2; TRBD2 matches 10 bases. From germline, CDR1 is LGHNA and CDR2 YNFKEQ. The CDR3 extends over 16 amino acids. The trim removed 2 bases at V and 3 bases at J, leaving 3 bases unmatched. The CDR3 sequence is CASSQWLAGDTGELFF. CDR3 DNA: TGTGCCAGCAGCCAATGGCTAGCGGGGGACACCGGGGAGCTGTTTTTT.

As to this clonotype: One end of the junction is discordant with germline, which a read error may explain. This chain's CDR3 is CASSLRASGRFGELFF. The CDR3 DNA is TGTGCTAGCAGCTTAAGGGCTAGCGGGAGATTCGGGGAGCTGTTTTTT. The rearrangement links TRBV7-7 to TRBJ2-2; 10 bases match TRBD2. The CDR3 loop spans 16 amino acids. CDR1 and CDR2 (germline): SSHAT, FNYEAQ (reference sequence).

This clonotype was detected many times. This sequence joins TRBV4-3 and TRBJ2-1; D not resolved. Trimming removed 0 bases at V and 8 bases at J, with 8 bases between. This CDR3 spans 13 amino acids. Germline V gives CDR1 LGHNA, CDR2 YSLEER. The CDR3 spells CASSQDWLDEQFF. For the CDR3, the DNA is TGCGCCAGCAGCCAAGATTGGCTCGATGAGCAGTTCTTC.

This chain links TRBV20-1 with TRBJ2-5, with D tentatively TRBD2 (6 bases). Germline-derived CDR1 and CDR2 are DFQATT and SNEGSKA (reference sequence). V was cut by 3 bases and J by 5 bases, with 10 bases left in between. The CDR3 totals 12 residues. This CDR3 is CSAREGRETQYF. CDR3 nucleotides: TGCAGTGCTAGGGAGGGCCGGGAGACCCAGTACTTC.

The genes are TRBV20-1 and TRBJ2-1; 11 bases fit TRBD2. The CDR3 runs 17 residues. After removal of 5 bases from V and 0 bases from J, the junction contained 9 bases not matched to a gene. Germline CDR1 is DFQATT and CDR2 is SNEGSKA (reference sequence). The CDR3 DNA reads TGCAGTGCTCCGAGTAGCGGGAGGGTGGGCTCCTACAATGAGCAGTTCTTC. It yields the protein CSAPSSGRVGSYNEQFF.

This clonotype was picked up a small number of times. This may arise from a read error, as a much more abundant clone is one base away. The chain links TRBV27 to TRBJ2-5, with 12 bases fitting TRBD2. In germline, CDR1 is MNHEY, CDR2 SMNVEV (reference sequence). The length of the CDR3 is 17 residues. Germline trimming cut 4 bases from V and 11 bases from J; bases unmatched to any gene: 17. The CDR3 loop reads CASSSLSSGRAGNEQYF. The CDR3 coding sequence is TGTGCCAGCAGTTCCCTTTCTAGCGGGAGGGCCGGCAATGAGCAGTACTTC.

Concerning this clonotype itself: The junction and the germline gene differ at one end; a read error may be behind it. This rearrangement joins TRBV7-8 to TRBJ1-6; D remains unclear. Per the germline V gene, CDR1 is SGHVS and CDR2 is FQNEAQ. This CDR3 contains 14 residues. The CDR3 region has the DNA TGTGTCAGCAGCCTAGGGTCCTATAATTCACCCCTCCACTTT. Residues: CVSSLGSYNSPLHF.

This chain joins TRBV13 and TRBJ2-7; TRBD2 matches 9 bases. Germline V gives CDR1 PRHDT, CDR2 FYEKMQ (reference sequence). The CDR3 consists of 17 residues. After removal of 2 bases from V and 0 bases from J, the junction contained 8 bases not matched to a gene. CDR3 residues: CASSLMVAGVTSYEQYF. CDR3 DNA: TGTGCCAGCAGCTTAATGGTAGCGGGAGTAACCTCCTACGAGCAGTACTTC.

The rearrangement links TRBV7-9 to TRBJ2-7, with D unclear. Trimming shortened V by 4 bases and J by 2 bases, and 12 bases separated the two germline ends. This CDR3 region has 14 residues. Looked up from germline, CDR1 is SEHNR and CDR2 is FQNEAQ (reference sequence). CDR3 in DNA: TGTGCCAGCAGCTCATCGGCACGACCCTACGAGCAGTACTTC. This sequence encodes CASSSSARPYEQYF.

This clonotype has at least ten counts. The chain uses TRBV12-3 or TRBV12-4 and TRBJ2-7, with D possibly matching TRBD2 (6 bases). With 4 bases removed from V and 1 base from J, the gap between germline ends came to 20 bases. The CDR3 contains 17 residues. Here the CDR3 reads CASSSTSPGLPSYEQYF. As DNA, the CDR3 is TGTGCCAGCAGTTCGACAAGTCCGGGACTGCCTTCCTACGAGCAGTACTTC.

This clonotype has more than one count but fewer than ten. CDR3 nucleotides: TGCAGTGCCCTCAACCCGGTTAGCGTTACAGATACGCAGTATTTT. Its translation is CSALNPVSVTDTQYF. The chain recombines TRBV20-1 with TRBJ2-3; tentatively, D is TRBD2 (5 bases). Germline V gene lookup returns CDR1 DFQATT and CDR2 SNEGSKA (reference sequence). This CDR3 has 15 amino acids. Trimming shortened V by 6 bases and J by 3 bases, and 19 bases separated the two germline ends.

As to this clonotype: A much larger clone differs from this one at a single base, so this may be a read error. This chain uses TRBV4-3 with TRBJ2-1; possible D gene TRBD2, 7 bases. This CDR3 spans 13 amino acids. The V and J ends lost 0 bases and 15 bases respectively, with 15 bases between them. CDR1 is LGHNA and CDR2 is YSLEER in the germline V gene. CDR3 nucleotide sequence: TGCGCCAGCAGCCAAGATCGGGACGGGGGGCGGTTCTTC. This sequence encodes CASSQDRDGGRFF.

This chain joins TRBV29-1 and TRBJ1-2; 11 bases agree with TRBD1. Unmatched junction bases numbered 2, after V lost 7 bases and J lost 1 base. The CDR3 is 13 residues long. The germline CDR1 and CDR2 sequences are SQVTM and ANQGSEA. The CDR3 sequence: CSAGTGGNYGYTF. Here the CDR3 DNA reads TGCAGCGCGGGGACAGGGGGTAACTATGGCTACACCTTC.

The chain recombines TRBV7-8 with TRBJ1-1; D is ambiguous. Trimming removed 7 bases at V and 1 base at J, with 16 bases between. The CDR3 extends over 15 amino acids. The germline gives CDR1 SGHVS, CDR2 FQNEAQ. The CDR3, as DNA: TGTGCCAGCATGGGGAGGGCAAAAGAGAACACTGAAGCTTTCTTT. The encoded protein is CASMGRAKENTEAFF.

This clonotype was detected many times. The chain joins TRBV6-5 to TRBJ2-3, with 13 positions matching TRBD2. The CDR3 loop spans 16 amino acids. Germline loops: CDR1 MNHEY, CDR2 SVGAGI. V dropped 6 bases and J dropped 5; count of bases not matched to a gene: 8. CDR3 sequence: CASSSPGLAGEDTQYF. In DNA, the CDR3 is TGTGCCAGCAGCTCCCCCGGACTAGCGGGAGAAGATACGCAGTATTTT.